This T cell receptor (beta chain) is from a study of PD-L1 blockade in urothelial cancer. The time point was: peripheral blood 6 weeks after treatment start. Clones were sequenced by immunoSEQ multiplex PCR, and TCRdb holds only the in-frame ones, with some missing. The sample includes 50,000 or so clones, roughly 88% of them seen just once. There are 14 residues in the CDR3. V was clipped by 3 bases and J by 1 base, with 9 bases between them. The germline V gene has CDR1 SGDLS and CDR2 YYNGEE. The chain employs TRBV9 and TRBJ2-3; no definite D call. This sequence originates from a middle-aged man with urothelial cancer. The sample in question was PBMCs, obtained around atezolizumab (anti-PD-L1) treatment. This CDR3 is CASSDPSGTDTQYF. The CDR3 coding sequence is TGTGCCAGCAGCGATCCCAGCGGCACAGATACGCAGTATTTT.